The table lists the clone carrying this T cell receptor (beta chain) with a few counts. This specimen belongs to a study of T-cell memory formation after mild COVID-19. CDR3 length: 12 residues. Germline CDR1 is MNHEY and CDR2 is SVGEGT. Between the trimmed V and J ends, which lost 11 bases and 0 bases, there was a span of 8 bases. Via MiXCR, TCRdb re-called the 5' RACE reads, giving one row per CDR3 protein. The repertoire holds a few hundred thousand distinct CDR3 sequences, with over 9% as singletons. The chain is built from TRBV6-2 or TRBV6-3 and TRBJ2-1, with TRBD2 as a possible D gene (7 bases). This clonotype was obtained from a man younger than 30 who had mild COVID-19 (a few samples of this study predate the infection). Cell type and time point are not known. Sequencing was carried out using PBMCs or a T cell subset sorted from them (not recorded which). CDR3 residues: CAGGASYNEQFF. In DNA form, the CDR3 reads TGTGCCGGGGGGGCCTCCTACAATGAGCAGTTCTTC.